The 17 T cell receptor beta chains listed next were all sequenced from one sample in a study of blood T cell repertoires in COVID-19. Method: immunoSEQ multiplex PCR; TCRdb's copy keeps in-frame clones and lacks some. The profile shows under 250,000 clones, about four fifths of them singletons. The sample comprised peripheral blood. Receptors originate from a woman aged 50 to 65 with active or convalescent COVID-19.

This clone appeared once. The rearrangement joins TRBV5-5 to TRBJ1-4, with TRBD1 as a possible D gene (5 bases). Trimming pared 4 bases from V and 0 bases from J, leaving 10 bases between. The CDR3 has 15 residues. Germline V lookup: CDR1 SGHKS, CDR2 YYEKEE (reference sequence). The chain's CDR3 is CASSPTGPTNEKLFF. CDR3 in DNA: TGTGCCAGCAGCCCAACAGGACCAACTAATGAAAAACTGTTTTTT.

This chain joins TRBV3-1 (or the pseudogene TRBV3-2) and TRBJ2-7, with a tentative D call TRBD1 (6 bases). Germline CDR1 LGHDT, CDR2 YNNKEL (reference sequence). The CDR3 extends over 17 amino acids. V dropped 4 bases and J dropped 7 bases, with 26 bases sitting between them. CDR3 in DNA: TGTGCCAGCAGCCCGTCATATTATACACAGGGAACGGAAGAGCAGTACGTC. Amino acids: CASSPSYYTQGTEEQYV.

The chain carries TRBV28 and TRBJ1-2; no clear D. This CDR3 region has 15 residues. CDR1 and CDR2 (germline): MDHEN, SYDVKM. The V gene lost 6 bases and the J gene lost 4 bases, with 18 bases spanning the gap. CDR3 residues: CASRRSRRALYGYTF. The CDR3 region has the DNA TGTGCCAGCAGACGCTCCCGGCGGGCCCTCTATGGCTACACCTTC.

The chain links TRBV7-2 to TRBJ1-2; 9 bases line up with TRBD1. Germline CDR1 SGHTA, CDR2 FQGNSA. The CDR3 is 16 residues long. J gave up 1 base and V 7 bases, and 10 bases lay outside the gene matches. CDR3 sequence reads: CASNRPGTGLNYGYTF. In DNA form, the CDR3 reads TGTGCCAGCAATAGGCCCGGGACAGGGCTTAACTATGGCTACACCTTC.

V usage is TRBV6-1 and J usage is TRBJ2-7, with a possible D match to TRBD2 (5 bases). Germline assignment: CDR1 MNHNS and CDR2 SASEGT. V lost 1 base and J 6 bases, leaving 16 bases between the germline ends. This CDR3 has 15 amino acids. The CDR3 here is CASSEEPSPSTEQYF. CDR3 bases: TGTGCCAGCAGTGAAGAACCTAGCCCAAGCACCGAGCAGTACTTC.

The chain links TRBV5-1 to TRBJ2-7, with 8 bases matching TRBD1. The V gene's germline CDR1 is SGHRS and CDR2 YFSETQ. V lost 4 bases to trimming and J lost 3 bases; unmatched junction nucleotides: 9. This CDR3 region has 15 residues. This chain's CDR3 is CASSPMPGGIYEQYF. DNA of the CDR3: TGCGCCAGCAGCCCCATGCCAGGGGGCATCTACGAGCAGTACTTC.

This clone was seen only a few times. This chain joins TRBV5-4 and TRBJ1-1; D perhaps matches TRBD1 (6 bases). Germline V gene data show CDR1 as SGHNT and CDR2 as YYREEE (reference sequence). This CDR3 comprises 13 residues. Trimming cost V 4 bases and J 6 bases, with 13 bases left between them. CDR3 coding DNA: TGTGCCAGCAGCCTCACAGGGTTCGCTGAAGCTTTCTTT. Translating it yields CASSLTGFAEAFF.

The gene calls are TRBV5-1 and TRBJ2-2; possibly TRBD2 for D (6 bases). Germline V gene lookup returns CDR1 SGHRS and CDR2 YFSETQ. Trimming removed 3 bases from V and 0 bases from J, with 9 bases in between. This CDR3 region has 15 residues. CDR3 residues: CASSSGDPNTGELFF. The DNA of the CDR3 is TGCGCCAGCAGCTCGGGGGACCCGAACACCGGGGAGCTGTTTTTT.

The V gene is TRBV15, the J gene TRBJ2-3; 7 bases map to TRBD2. V shed 6 bases and J 6 bases; nucleotides not matched to a gene: 6. This CDR3 is built from 13 residues. The germline CDR1 and CDR2 sequences are LNHNV and YYDKDF (reference sequence). The CDR3 sequence: CATSNGRRDTQYF. DNA of the CDR3: TGTGCCACCAGTAACGGGAGGAGGGATACGCAGTATTTT.

V is TRBV28 and J is TRBJ2-3; TRBD2 is a possible D gene (6 bases). This CDR3 comprises 18 residues. Per the germline V gene, CDR1 is MDHEN and CDR2 is SYDVKM. Trimming stripped 5 bases from V and 0 bases from J, with 21 bases between. CDR3 DNA sequence: TGTGCCAGCAGTGAAGGCGGAGCCCCTGGGGGGAGCACAGATACGCAGTATTTT. Translating it yields CASSEGGAPGGSTDTQYF.

This clone was observed a single time. V and J are TRBV3-1 (or the pseudogene TRBV3-2) and TRBJ1-1; no clear D. Germline lookup yields CDR1 LGHDT and CDR2 YNNKEL (reference sequence). The CDR3 runs to 13 residues. Trimming pared 4 bases from V and 11 bases from J, leaving 17 bases between. The CDR3 loop is CASSPLGPSWAFF. Written as DNA, the CDR3 is TGTGCCAGCAGCCCTCTGGGCCCGAGTTGGGCTTTCTTT.

The V and J genes are TRBV12-3 or TRBV12-4 and TRBJ1-4, with 7 bases that match TRBD1. This CDR3 region has 13 residues. V was clipped by 1 base and J by 10 bases; unmatched bases: 3. CDR3 amino acids: CASSLDRGGKLFF. CDR3 nucleotide sequence: TGTGCCAGCAGTTTAGACAGGGGAGGAAAACTGTTTTTT.

The chain uses TRBV5-4 and TRBJ2-7; D may be TRBD1 (6 bases). Germline values: CDR1 SGHNT, CDR2 YYREEE (reference sequence). V lost 4 bases and J lost 0, with 11 bases in between. The CDR3 has 14 amino acids. In DNA form, the CDR3 reads TGTGCCAGCAGCATCGGACAGAACTCCTACGAGCAGTACGTC. Encoded protein: CASSIGQNSYEQYV.

This chain joins TRBV5-4 and TRBJ2-1, with 9 bases aligning to TRBD1. Germline trimming cut 5 bases from V and 9 bases from J; bases unmatched to any gene: 6. This CDR3 spans 13 amino acids. Looked up from germline, CDR1 is SGHNT and CDR2 is YYREEE (reference sequence). The CDR3 DNA reads TGTGCCAGCAGTAGGGACAGGGATGGTGAGCAGTTCTTC. Translation gives CASSRDRDGEQFF.

The chain employs TRBV19 and TRBJ2-2; the D gene is possibly TRBD2 (5 bases). Trimming removed 1 base from V and 6 bases from J, with 9 bases in between. CDR1 and CDR2 (germline): LNHDA, SQIVND (reference sequence). This CDR3 is 14 amino acids long. For the CDR3, the DNA is TGTGCCAGTAGTATAGTCCCAGCGGCCGGGGAGCTGTTTTTT. Translated: CASSIVPAAGELFF. The full variable domain, in which reference TRBV19 and TRBJ2-2 provide the parts outside the CDR3, is DGGITQSPKYLFRKEGQNVTLSCEQNLNHDAMYWYRQDPGQGLRLIYYSQIVNDFQKGDIAEGYSVSREKKESFPLTVTSAQKNPTAFYLCASSIVPAAGELFFGEGSRLTVL.

This chain links TRBV6-5 with TRBJ1-2, with TRBD1 matching over 9 bases. CDR1 and CDR2 from the germline V gene are MNHEY and SVGAGI. This CDR3 has 15 amino acids. J gave up 3 bases and V 6 bases, and 8 bases lay outside the gene matches. CDR3 nucleotides: TGTGCCAGCAGCCGCGGGACAGGGAATTACTATGGCTACACCTTC. It codes for CASSRGTGNYYGYTF.

The rearrangement uses TRBV7-3 and TRBJ2-5; D is undetermined. The CDR3 extends over 15 amino acids. The germline gives CDR1 SGHTA, CDR2 FQGTGA. Trimming left V 5 bases short and J 4 bases short, with 17 bases between. CDR3 DNA sequence: TGTGCCAGCAGCAGTTCTTATGGCGGCGGAGAGACCCAGTACTTC. This gives the protein CASSSSYGGGETQYF. The entire variable domain, with the rest obtained from reference TRBV7-3 and TRBJ2-5, is as follows: GAGVSQTPSNKVTEKGKYVELRCDPISGHTALYWYRQSLGQGPEFLIYFQGTGAADDSGLPNDRFFAVRPEGSVSTLKIQRTERGDSAVYLCASSSSYGGGETQYFGPGTRLLVL.